This T cell receptor (beta chain) was observed in a study of T-cell reconstitution after alpha-beta-depleted transplantation in children. Study findings and constraints: Where alpha-beta T cells came from about two months after transplant was reportedly several hundred expanded graft clones. T-cell numbers and diversity one year post-transplant derived largely from freshly generated T cells. Diversity of TCRbeta at day 60 was high in some patients, arising from surviving recipient T cells and thymic progenitors.

Unique molecular identifiers were used in preparing the TCRbeta library. TCRdb itself ran the PCR reads through MiXCR, one entry per CDR3 protein. Among 350,000 to 500,000 distinct CDR3 sequences listed, over 40% were seen once. This CDR3 has 14 residues. CDR1 is SGHRS and CDR2 is YFSETQ in the germline V gene. Germline trimming cut 3 bases from V and 3 bases from J; bases unmatched to any gene: 2. In the case of this clonotype: Its antigen is as yet unknown.

Sequenced here: PBMCs, sampled before TCRalphabeta/CD19-depleted stem cell transplant. The chain carries TRBV5-1 and TRBJ1-4, with 7 nucleotides matching TRBD1. This sequence originates from a girl aged 2 to 9 with aplastic anemia, due to receive a stem cell transplant. The CDR3: CASSSGQPNEKLFF. The CDR3 DNA sequence: TGCGCCAGCAGCTCGGGACAGCCTAATGAAAAACTGTTTTTT.